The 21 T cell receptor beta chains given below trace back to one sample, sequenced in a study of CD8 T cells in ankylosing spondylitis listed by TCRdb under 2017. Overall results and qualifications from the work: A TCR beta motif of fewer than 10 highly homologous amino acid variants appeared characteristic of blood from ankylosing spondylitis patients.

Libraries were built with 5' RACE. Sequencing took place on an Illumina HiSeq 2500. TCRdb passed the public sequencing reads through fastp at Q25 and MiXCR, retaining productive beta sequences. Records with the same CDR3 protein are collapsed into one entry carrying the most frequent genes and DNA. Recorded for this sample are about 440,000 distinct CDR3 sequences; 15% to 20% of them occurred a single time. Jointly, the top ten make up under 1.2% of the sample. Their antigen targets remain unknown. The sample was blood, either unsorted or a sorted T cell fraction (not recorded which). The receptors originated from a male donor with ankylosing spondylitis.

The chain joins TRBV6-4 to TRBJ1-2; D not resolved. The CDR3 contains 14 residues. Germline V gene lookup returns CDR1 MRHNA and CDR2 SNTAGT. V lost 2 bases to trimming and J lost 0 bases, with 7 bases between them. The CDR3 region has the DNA TGTGCCAGCAGTGACGGCCCCCCTAACTATGGCTACACCTTC. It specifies CASSDGPPNYGYTF.

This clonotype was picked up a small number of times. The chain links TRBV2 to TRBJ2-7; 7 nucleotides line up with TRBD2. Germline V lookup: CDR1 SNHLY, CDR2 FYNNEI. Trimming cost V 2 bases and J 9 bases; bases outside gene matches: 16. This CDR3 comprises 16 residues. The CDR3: CASSETGEGPRFGQYF. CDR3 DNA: TGTGCCAGCAGTGAAACGGGGGAGGGCCCTAGGTTTGGGCAGTACTTC.

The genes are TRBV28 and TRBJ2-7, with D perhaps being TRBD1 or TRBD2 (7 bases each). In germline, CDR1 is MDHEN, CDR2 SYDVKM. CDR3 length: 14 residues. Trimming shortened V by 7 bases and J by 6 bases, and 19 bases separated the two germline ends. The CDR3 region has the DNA TGTGCCAGCACCCTAGGGAGGGGGCGCGGCGAGCAGTACTTC. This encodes CASTLGRGRGEQYF.

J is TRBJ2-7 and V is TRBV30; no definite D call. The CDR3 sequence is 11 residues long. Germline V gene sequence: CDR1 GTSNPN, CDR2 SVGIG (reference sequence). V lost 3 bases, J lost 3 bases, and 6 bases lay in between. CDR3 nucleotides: TGTGCCTGGAGAGTTCTCTACGAGCAGTACTTC. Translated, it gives CAWRVLYEQYF.

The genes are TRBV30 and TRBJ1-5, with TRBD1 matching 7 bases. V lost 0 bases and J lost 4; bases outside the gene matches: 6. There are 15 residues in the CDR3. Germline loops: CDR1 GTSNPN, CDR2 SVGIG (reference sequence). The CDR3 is CAWSVQGGRNQPQHF. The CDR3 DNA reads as TGTGCCTGGAGTGTCCAGGGGGGTCGTAATCAGCCCCAGCATTTT.

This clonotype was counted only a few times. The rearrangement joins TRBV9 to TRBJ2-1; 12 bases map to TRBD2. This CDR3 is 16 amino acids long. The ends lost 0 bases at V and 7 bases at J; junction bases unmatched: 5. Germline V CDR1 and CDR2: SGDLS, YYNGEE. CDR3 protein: CASSVGMLAGGNEQFF. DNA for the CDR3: TGTGCCAGCAGCGTAGGGATGCTAGCGGGAGGGAATGAGCAGTTCTTC.

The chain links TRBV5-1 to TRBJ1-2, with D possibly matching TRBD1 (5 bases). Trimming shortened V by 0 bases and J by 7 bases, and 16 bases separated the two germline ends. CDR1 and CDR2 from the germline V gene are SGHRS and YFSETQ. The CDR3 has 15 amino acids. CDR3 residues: CASSLDLQVLGGYTF. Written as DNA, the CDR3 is TGCGCCAGCAGCTTGGACTTACAGGTCCTCGGTGGCTACACCTTC.

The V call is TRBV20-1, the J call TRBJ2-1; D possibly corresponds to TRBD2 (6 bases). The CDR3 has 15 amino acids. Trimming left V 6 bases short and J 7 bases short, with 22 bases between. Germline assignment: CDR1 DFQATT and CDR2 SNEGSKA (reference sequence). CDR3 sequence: CSAGFLWGEENEQFF. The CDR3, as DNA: TGCAGTGCGGGGTTTCTGTGGGGGGAAGAAAATGAGCAGTTCTTC.

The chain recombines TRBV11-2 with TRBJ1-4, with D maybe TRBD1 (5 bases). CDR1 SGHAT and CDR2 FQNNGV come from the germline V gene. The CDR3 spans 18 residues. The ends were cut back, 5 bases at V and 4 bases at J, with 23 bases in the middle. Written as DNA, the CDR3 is TGTGCCAGCAGCACCCCTATTCCCCCGGGACGGATTAATGAAAAACTGTTTTTT. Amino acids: CASSTPIPPGRINEKLFF.

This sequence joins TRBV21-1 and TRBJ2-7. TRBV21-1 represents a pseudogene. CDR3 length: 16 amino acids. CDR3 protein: CASSKDERSGRYEQYF. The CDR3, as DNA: TGTGCCAGCAGCAAAGACGAACGGTCCGGCCGATACGAGCAGTACTTC.

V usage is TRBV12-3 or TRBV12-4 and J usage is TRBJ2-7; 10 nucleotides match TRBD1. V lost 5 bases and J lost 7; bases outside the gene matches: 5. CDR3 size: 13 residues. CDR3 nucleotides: TGTGCCAGCAGTACCCGGACAGGGGGGGAGCAGTACTTC. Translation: CASSTRTGGEQYF.

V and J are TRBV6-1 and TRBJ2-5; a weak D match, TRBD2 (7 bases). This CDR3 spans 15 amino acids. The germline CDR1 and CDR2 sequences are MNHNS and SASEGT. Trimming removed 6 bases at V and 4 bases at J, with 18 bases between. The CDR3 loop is CASRSGGLGLETQYF. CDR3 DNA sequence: TGTGCCAGCAGGTCCGGGGGGCTGGGGTTAGAGACCCAGTACTTC.

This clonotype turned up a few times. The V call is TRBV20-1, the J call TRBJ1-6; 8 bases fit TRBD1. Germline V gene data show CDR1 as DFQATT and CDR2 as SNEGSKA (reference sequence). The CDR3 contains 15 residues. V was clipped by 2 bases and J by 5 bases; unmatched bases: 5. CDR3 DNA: TGCAGTGCTAGAACCGGACAGGGTAATAATTCACCCCTCCACTTT. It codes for CSARTGQGNNSPLHF.

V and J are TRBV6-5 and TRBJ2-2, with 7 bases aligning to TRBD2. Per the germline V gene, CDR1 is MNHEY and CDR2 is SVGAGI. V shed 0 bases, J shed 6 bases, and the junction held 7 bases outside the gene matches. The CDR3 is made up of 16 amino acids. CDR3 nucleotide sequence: TGTGCCAGCAGTTACTCGGGGGGGAACGGGGCCGGGGAGCTGTTTTTT. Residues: CASSYSGGNGAGELFF.

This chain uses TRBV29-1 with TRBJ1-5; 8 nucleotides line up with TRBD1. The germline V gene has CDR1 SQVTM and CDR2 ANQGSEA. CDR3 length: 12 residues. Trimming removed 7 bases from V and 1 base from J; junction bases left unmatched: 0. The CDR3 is CSAGGSNQPQHF. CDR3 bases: TGCAGCGCAGGGGGCAGCAATCAGCCCCAGCATTTT.

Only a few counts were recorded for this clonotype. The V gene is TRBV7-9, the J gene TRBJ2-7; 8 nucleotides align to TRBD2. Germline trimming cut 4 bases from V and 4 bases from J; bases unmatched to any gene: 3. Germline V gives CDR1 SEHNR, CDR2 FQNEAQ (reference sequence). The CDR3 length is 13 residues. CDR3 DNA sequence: TGTGCCAGCAGCTCGGGGGGGCGGTACGAGCAGTACTTC. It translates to CASSSGGRYEQYF.

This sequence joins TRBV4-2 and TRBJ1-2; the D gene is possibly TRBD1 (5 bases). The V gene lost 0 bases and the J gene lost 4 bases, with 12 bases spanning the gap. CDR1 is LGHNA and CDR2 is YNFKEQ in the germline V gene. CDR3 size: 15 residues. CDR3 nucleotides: TGTGCCAGCAGCCAAGATCCGCAGGGCCCCTATGGCTACACCTTC. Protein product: CASSQDPQGPYGYTF.

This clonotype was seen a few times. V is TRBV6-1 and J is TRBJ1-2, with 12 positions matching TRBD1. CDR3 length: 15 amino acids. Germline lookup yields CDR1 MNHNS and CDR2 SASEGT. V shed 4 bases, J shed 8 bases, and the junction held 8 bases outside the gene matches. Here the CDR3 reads CASSGPGQGARGYTF. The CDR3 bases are TGTGCCAGCAGTGGACCGGGACAGGGGGCGCGCGGCTACACCTTC.

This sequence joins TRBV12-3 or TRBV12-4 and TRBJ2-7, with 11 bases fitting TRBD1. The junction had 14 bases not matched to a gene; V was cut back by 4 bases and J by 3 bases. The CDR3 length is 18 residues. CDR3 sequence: CASSSDPNPGQGDYEQYF. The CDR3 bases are TGTGCCAGCAGTTCGGACCCTAATCCGGGACAGGGGGACTACGAGCAGTACTTC.

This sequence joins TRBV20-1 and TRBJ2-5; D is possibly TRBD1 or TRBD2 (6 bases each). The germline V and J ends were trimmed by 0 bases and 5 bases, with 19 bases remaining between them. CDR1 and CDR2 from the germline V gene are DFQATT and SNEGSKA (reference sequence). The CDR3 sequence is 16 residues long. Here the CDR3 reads CSARDWGAAFGETQYF. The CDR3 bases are TGCAGTGCTAGAGATTGGGGGGCCGCCTTCGGGGAGACCCAGTACTTC.

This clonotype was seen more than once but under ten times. The CDR3 sequence: CASSYSGLAGPTGELFF. In DNA, the CDR3 is TGTGCCAGCAGCTACTCGGGACTAGCGGGACCGACCGGGGAGCTGTTTTTT. The V gene is TRBV12-3 or TRBV12-4, the J gene TRBJ2-2; 13 bases match TRBD2. The ends lost 6 bases at V and 5 bases at J; junction bases unmatched: 9. CDR3 size: 17 residues.